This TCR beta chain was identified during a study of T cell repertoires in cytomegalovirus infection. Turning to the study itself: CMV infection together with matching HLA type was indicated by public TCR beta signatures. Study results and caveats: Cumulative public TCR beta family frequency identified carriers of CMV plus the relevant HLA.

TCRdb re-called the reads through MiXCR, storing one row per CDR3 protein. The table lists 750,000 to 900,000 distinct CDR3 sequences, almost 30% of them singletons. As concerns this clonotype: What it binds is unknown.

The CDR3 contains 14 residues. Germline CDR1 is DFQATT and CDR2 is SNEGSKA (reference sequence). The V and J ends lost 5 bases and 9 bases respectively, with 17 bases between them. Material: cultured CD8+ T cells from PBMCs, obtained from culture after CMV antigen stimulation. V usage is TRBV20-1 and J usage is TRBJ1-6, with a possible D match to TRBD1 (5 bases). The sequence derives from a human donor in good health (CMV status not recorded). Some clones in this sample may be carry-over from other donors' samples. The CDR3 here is CSAPTEEGSSPLHF. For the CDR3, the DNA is TGCAGTGCTCCGACAGAAGAGGGAAGTTCACCCCTCCACTTT.